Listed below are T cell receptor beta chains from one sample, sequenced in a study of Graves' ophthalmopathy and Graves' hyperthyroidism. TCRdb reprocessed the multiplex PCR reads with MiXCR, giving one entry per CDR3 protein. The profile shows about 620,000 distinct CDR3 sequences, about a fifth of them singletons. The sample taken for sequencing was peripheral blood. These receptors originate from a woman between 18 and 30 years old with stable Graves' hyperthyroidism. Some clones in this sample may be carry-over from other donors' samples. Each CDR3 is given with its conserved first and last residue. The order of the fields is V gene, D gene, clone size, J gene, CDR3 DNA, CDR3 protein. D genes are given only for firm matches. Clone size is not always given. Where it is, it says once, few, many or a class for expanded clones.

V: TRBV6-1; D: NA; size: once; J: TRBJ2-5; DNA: TGTGCCAGCAGTCCCCGGGTTGGGCAGACCCAGTACTTC; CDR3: CASSPRVGQTQYF
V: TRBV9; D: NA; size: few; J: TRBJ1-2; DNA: TGTGCCAGCAGCGGAATGACGAGGGCGGATGGCTACACCTTC; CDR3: CASSGMTRADGYTF
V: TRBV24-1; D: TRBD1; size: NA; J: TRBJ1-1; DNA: TGTGCCACCAGCACATCGGACAGGGCGGCTGAAGCTTTCTTT; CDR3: CATSTSDRAAEAFF
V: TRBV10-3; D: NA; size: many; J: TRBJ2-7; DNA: TGTGCCATCAGTGAGTCCCAGGGGAGGTACTTC; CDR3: CAISESQGRYF
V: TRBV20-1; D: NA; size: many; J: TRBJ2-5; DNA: TGCAGTGGCAGCTTGGACGTAACAGAGACCCAGTACTTC; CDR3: CSGSLDVTETQYF
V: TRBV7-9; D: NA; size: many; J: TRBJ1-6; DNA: TGTGCCAGCAGCTTCACGGGAACCGGTAATTCACCCCTCCACTTT; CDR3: CASSFTGTGNSPLHF
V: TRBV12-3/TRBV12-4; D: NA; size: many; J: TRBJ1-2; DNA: TGTGCCAGCAGTCTACAGGGACGCGGCTATGGCTACACCTTC; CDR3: CASSLQGRGYGYTF
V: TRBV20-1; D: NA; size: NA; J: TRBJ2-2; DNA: TGCAGTGCTAGCGTAACGAACACCGGGGAGCTGTTTTTT; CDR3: CSASVTNTGELFF
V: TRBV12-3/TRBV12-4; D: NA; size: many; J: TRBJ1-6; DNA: TGTGCCAGCAGTTTGAATAGGGTGAGCACCCTCCACTTT; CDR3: CASSLNRVSTLHF
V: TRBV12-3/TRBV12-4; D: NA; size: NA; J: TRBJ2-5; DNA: TGTGCCAGCAGTTTCGGGACTTCGGAGACCCAGTACTTC; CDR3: CASSFGTSETQYF
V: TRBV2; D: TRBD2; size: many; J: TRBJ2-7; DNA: TGTGCCAGCAGTGAAGCGCTTAGGGCTAGCGGCTTCTACGAGCAGTACTTC; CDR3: CASSEALRASGFYEQYF
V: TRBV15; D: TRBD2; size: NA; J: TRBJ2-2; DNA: TGTGCCACCAGCTCAAGGACTAGCGGGAACACCGGGGAGCTGTTTTTT; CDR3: CATSSRTSGNTGELFF
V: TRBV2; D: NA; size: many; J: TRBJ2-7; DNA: TGTGCCAGCAGTGAGACAGGCGGAACTCCCGTACGGTACTTC; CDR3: CASSETGGTPVRYF
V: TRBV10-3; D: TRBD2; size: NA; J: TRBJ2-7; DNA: TGTGCCATCAGCGGACTAGCGGGATCCTACGAGCAGTACTTC; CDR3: CAISGLAGSYEQYF
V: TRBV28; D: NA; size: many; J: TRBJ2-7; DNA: TGTGCCAGCAGATTCGGACGATTCTACGAGCAGTACTTC; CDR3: CASRFGRFYEQYF
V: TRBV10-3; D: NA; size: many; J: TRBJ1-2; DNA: TGTGCCATCAGTGACCTGCGGCTTTATGGCTACACCTTC; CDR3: CAISDLRLYGYTF
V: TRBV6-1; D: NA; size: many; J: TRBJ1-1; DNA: TGTGCCAGCAGAGACTTCATCAGGAACACTGAAGCTTTCTTT; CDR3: CASRDFIRNTEAFF
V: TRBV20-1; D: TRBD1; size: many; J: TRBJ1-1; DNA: TGCAGTGCTAGGGGACAGGTGGGAACTGAAGCTTTCTTT; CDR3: CSARGQVGTEAFF
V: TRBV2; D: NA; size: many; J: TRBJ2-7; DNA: TGTGCCAGCGTTGCGAGACCCTACGAGCAGTACTTC; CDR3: CASVARPYEQYF
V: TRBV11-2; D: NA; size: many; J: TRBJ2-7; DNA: TGTGCCAGCAGCTTAGACTTAGGGTCCTACGAGCAGTACTTC; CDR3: CASSLDLGSYEQYF
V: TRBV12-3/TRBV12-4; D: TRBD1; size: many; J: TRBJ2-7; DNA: TGTGCCTCACAGGGGGCTACACTTCGTTACGAGCAGTACTTC; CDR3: CASQGATLRYEQYF
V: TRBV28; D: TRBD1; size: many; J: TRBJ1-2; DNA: TGTGCCAGCAGTCCCAGGGACAGGGACGGCTACACCTTC; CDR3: CASSPRDRDGYTF
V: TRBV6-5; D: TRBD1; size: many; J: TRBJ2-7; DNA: TGTGCCAGCAAAAGGGACAGGGGCCACGAGCAGTACTTC; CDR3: CASKRDRGHEQYF
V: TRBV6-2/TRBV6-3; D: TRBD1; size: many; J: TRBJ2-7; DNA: TGTGCCAGCAGAGACAGGGTCCCATACTCCTACGAGCAGTACTTC; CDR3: CASRDRVPYSYEQYF
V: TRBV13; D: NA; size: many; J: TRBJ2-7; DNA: TGTGCCAGCAGCCCCGGGGGATCTGCACCCGAGCAGTACTTC; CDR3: CASSPGGSAPEQYF
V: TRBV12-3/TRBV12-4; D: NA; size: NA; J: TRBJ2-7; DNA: TGTGCCAGCAGCCCCAGGGGGAGGGCCATCAGTCGCGAGCAGTACTTC; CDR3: CASSPRGRAISREQYF
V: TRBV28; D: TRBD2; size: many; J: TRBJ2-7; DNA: TGTGCCAGCAGCATTAGCATAGCGGGGCCCTACGAGCAGTACTTC; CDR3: CASSISIAGPYEQYF
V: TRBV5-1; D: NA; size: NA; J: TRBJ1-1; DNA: TGCGCCAGCAGGACGGCGGGGGAAACTGAAGCTTTCTTT; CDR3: CASRTAGETEAFF
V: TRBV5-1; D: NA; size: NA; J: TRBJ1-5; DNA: TGCGCCAGCAGCTTTTCGGGACCCAATCAGCCCCAGCATTTT; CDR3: CASSFSGPNQPQHF
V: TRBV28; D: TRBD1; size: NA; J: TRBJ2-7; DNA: TGTGCCAGCAGCAAGAAAGCGGGACAGGGTTCCCTCGAGCAGTACTTC; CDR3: CASSKKAGQGSLEQYF
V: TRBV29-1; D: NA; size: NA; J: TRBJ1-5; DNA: TGCAGCGTTGAAGTCGACCCGGGGCGGGATCAGCCCCAGCATTTT; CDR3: CSVEVDPGRDQPQHF
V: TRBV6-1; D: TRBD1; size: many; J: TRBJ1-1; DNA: TGTCCCAGCAGTGACAGGGGTTCTACTGAAGCTTTCTTT; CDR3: CPSSDRGSTEAFF
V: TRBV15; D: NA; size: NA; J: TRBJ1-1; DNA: TGTGCCACCAGCAGAGATCGGGGTGGGAACGCTGAAGCTTTCTTT; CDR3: CATSRDRGGNAEAFF
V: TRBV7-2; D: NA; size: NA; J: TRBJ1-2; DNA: TGTGCCAGCAGCCGCAGCGGGGGGCTTGGAGATGGCTACACCTTC; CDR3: CASSRSGGLGDGYTF
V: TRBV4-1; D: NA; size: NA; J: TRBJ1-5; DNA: TGCGCCAGCAGCCAAGCCACCGCGTCCGGGAGCAATCAGCCCCAGCATTTT; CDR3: CASSQATASGSNQPQHF
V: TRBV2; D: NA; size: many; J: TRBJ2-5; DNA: TGTGCCAGCAGTCCCCACAGGGAAATCTCCCAAGAGACCCAGTACTTC; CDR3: CASSPHREISQETQYF
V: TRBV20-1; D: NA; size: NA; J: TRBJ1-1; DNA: TGCAGTGCCGTCAGGACAGCGAACACTGAAGCTTTCTTT; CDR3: CSAVRTANTEAFF
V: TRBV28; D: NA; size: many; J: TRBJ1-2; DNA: TGTGCCAGCAGTTCAGGACAACAACCCTATGGCTACACCTTC; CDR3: CASSSGQQPYGYTF